The 9 T cell receptor beta chains below all came from one sample that was sequenced in a study of cytomegalovirus exposure and HLA in healthy donors. Use of 60 Vbeta and 13 Jbeta primers characterized the PCR. Sequenced by immunoSEQ multiplex PCR; TCRdb stores in-frame clones only, minus some. This sample has over 200,000 clones, with 75% to 90% found just once. Input material: PBMCs. All receptors come from a woman under 30 in good health and CMV-seronegative.

The J gene is TRBJ2-5, the V gene TRBV4-2; 11 bases are a match to TRBD2. The germline V gene encodes CDR1 LGHNA and CDR2 YNFKEQ. CDR3 size: 17 residues. The J segment lost 5 bases and the V segment lost 0 bases, leaving 8 bases of the junction unmatched. Here the CDR3 DNA reads TGTGCCAGCAGCCAAGATGGTAGCGGGGGGGCATATGAGACCCAGTACTTC. Its translation: CASSQDGSGGAYETQYF.

The V and J genes are TRBV13 and TRBJ1-1; D not certain. The germline gives CDR1 PRHDT, CDR2 FYEKMQ (reference sequence). The V gene lost 6 bases and the J gene lost 4 bases, with 6 bases spanning the gap. The CDR3 totals 11 residues. The CDR3 protein is CASRYSTEAFF. In DNA, the CDR3 is TGTGCCAGCAGGTACAGCACTGAAGCTTTCTTT.

As regards this clone: Other nucleotide sequences in the sample specify the same CDR3. This sequence joins TRBV6-5 and TRBJ2-7, with D perhaps matching TRBD2 (6 bases). V lost 6 bases and J lost 6, with 18 bases in between. CDR1 MNHEY and CDR2 SVGAGI come from the germline V gene. This CDR3 contains 14 residues. The CDR3 nucleotides read TGTGCCAGCAGACCGGGACTTGGGATGTCCGAGCAGTACTTC. Its protein product is CASRPGLGMSEQYF.

Here the CDR3 reads CASSSGQGGSNYGYTF. The CDR3 DNA reads TGTGCCAGCAGCTCAGGACAGGGAGGATCTAACTATGGCTACACCTTC. The V call is TRBV7-6, the J call TRBJ1-2, with TRBD1 matching over 8 bases. The CDR3 extends over 16 amino acids. Germline V gene lookup returns CDR1 SGHVS and CDR2 FNYEAQ. The ends lost 4 bases at V and 0 bases at J; junction bases unmatched: 7.

The rearrangement uses TRBV30 and TRBJ1-1, with 7 bases identical to TRBD1. The germline CDR1 and CDR2 sequences are GTSNPN and SVGIG (reference sequence). Losses at the gene ends were 3 bases for V and 0 bases for J; bases not matched to a gene: 4. There are 14 residues in the CDR3. CDR3 nucleotides: TGTGCCTGGAGGGAGACAGGGCTGAACACTGAAGCTTTCTTT. Residues: CAWRETGLNTEAFF.

The chain combines TRBV5-1 with TRBJ2-2; TRBD2 matches 9 bases. CDR3 length: 18 residues. Germline CDR1 and CDR2: SGHRS and YFSETQ. Unmatched junction bases numbered 9, after V lost 1 base and J lost 2 bases. The CDR3, as DNA: TGCGCCAGCAGCTTGATTAGTAGCGGGAGTGGTAACACCGGGGAGCTGTTTTTT. Translation: CASSLISSGSGNTGELFF.

The V call is TRBV7-7, the J call TRBJ2-5, with 8 bases identical to TRBD2. Germline CDR1 reads SSHAT; CDR2 reads FNYEAQ (reference sequence). The CDR3 is 14 amino acids. The V segment lost 5 bases and the J segment 5 bases; nucleotides outside the gene matches: 7. CDR3 region: CASSAAGGVETQYF. For the CDR3, the DNA is TGTGCCAGCAGCGCTGCGGGAGGAGTGGAGACCCAGTACTTC.

CDR3 nucleotides: TGCGCCAGCAGCCAAGATCGGAGCGGTTATAGCACAGATACGCAGTATTTT. Amino acids: CASSQDRSGYSTDTQYF. The chain has TRBV4-1 and TRBJ2-3, with a weak D call TRBD2 (5 bases). Trimming stripped 0 bases from V and 0 bases from J, with 13 bases between. From germline, CDR1 is MGHRA and CDR2 YSYEKL. The CDR3 is made up of 17 amino acids.

The rearrangement links TRBV19 to TRBJ2-7, with a possible D match to TRBD1 (7 bases). The V gene's germline CDR1 is LNHDA and CDR2 SQIVND (reference sequence). V lost 7 bases and J 2 bases, leaving 15 bases between the germline ends. This CDR3 has 14 residues. CDR3 coding DNA: TGTGCCAGTACTCGCGCAGGGGGGACCTACGAGCAGTACTTC. It is translated as CASTRAGGTYEQYF.